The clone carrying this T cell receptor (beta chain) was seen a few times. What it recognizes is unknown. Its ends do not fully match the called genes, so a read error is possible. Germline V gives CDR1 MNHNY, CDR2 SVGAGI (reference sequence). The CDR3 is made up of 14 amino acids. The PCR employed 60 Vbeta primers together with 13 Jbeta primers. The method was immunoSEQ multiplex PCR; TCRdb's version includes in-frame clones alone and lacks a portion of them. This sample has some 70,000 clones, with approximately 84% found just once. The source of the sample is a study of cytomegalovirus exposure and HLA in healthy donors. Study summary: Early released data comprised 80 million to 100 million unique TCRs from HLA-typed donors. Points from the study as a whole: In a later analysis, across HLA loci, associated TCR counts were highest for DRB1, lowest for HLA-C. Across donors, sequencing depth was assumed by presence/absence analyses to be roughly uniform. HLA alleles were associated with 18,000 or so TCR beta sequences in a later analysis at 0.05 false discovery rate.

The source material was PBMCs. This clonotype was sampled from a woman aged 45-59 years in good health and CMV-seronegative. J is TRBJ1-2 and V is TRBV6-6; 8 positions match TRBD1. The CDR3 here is CASRVGQGRYGYPF. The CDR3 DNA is TGTGCCAGCAGGGTCGGACAGGGACGCTATGGCTACCCCTTC.